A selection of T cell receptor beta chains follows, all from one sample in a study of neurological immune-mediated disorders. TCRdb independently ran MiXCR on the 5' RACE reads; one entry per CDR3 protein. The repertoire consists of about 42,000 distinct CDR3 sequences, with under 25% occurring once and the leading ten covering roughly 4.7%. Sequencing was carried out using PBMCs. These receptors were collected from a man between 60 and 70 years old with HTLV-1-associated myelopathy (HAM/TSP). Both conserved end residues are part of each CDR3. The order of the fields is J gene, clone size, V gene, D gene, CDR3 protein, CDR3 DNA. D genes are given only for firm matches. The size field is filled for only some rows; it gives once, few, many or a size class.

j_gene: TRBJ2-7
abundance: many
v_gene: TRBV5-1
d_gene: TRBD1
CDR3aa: CASSPLGTAAYEQYF
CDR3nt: TGCGCCAGCAGCCCCCTAGGGACAGCCGCCTACGAGCAGTACTTC

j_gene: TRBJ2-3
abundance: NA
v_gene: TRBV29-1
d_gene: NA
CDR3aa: CSGRRVTDTQYF
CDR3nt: TGCAGCGGGCGACGGGTCACAGATACGCAGTATTTT

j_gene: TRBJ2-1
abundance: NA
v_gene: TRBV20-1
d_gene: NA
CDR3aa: CSATSVLLSGGDNEQFF
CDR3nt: TGCAGTGCCACCTCCGTCCTTCTTAGCGGCGGTGACAATGAGCAGTTCTTC

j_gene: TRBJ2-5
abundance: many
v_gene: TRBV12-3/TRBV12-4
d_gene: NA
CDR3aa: CASSLRGVDAPQYF
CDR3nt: TGTGCCAGCAGTTTAAGAGGGGTAGACGCCCCCCAGTACTTC

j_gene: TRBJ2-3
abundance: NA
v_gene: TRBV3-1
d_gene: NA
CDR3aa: CASSTRGPRTDTQYF
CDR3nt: TGTGCCAGCAGCACCCGAGGTCCTCGCACAGATACGCAGTATTTT

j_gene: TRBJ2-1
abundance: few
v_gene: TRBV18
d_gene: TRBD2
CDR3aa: CASSPFRVAGINEQFF
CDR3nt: TGTGCCAGCTCCCCCTTTCGGGTAGCGGGGATCAATGAGCAGTTCTTC

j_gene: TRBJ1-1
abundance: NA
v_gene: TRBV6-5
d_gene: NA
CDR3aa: CASKEGGMNTEAFF
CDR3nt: TGTGCCAGTAAGGAGGGAGGGATGAACACTGAAGCTTTCTTT

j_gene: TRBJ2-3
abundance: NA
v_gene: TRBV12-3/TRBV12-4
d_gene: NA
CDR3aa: CASSFGQTYTQYF
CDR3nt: TGTGCCAGCAGTTTCGGCCAGACTTATACGCAGTATTTT

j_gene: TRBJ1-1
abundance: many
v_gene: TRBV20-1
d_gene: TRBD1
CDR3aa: CSARGGLNTEAFF
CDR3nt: TGCAGTGCCCGAGGGGGCCTGAACACTGAAGCTTTCTTT

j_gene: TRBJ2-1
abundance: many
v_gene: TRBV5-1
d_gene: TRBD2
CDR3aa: CASSPRTSGNYEQFF
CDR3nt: TGCGCCAGCAGCCCCAGGACTAGCGGGAACTATGAGCAGTTCTTC

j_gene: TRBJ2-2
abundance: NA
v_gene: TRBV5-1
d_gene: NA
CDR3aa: CASSPEHGRTGELFF
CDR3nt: TGCGCCAGCAGCCCGGAGCATGGAAGGACCGGGGAGCTGTTTTTT

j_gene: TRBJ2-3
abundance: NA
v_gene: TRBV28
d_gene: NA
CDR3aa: CVSSFEGDRADTQYF
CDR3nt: TGTGTCAGCAGTTTCGAGGGAGACCGGGCAGATACGCAGTATTTT

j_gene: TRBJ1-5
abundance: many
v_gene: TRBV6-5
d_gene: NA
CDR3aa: CASRLRAGNQPQHF
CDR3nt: TGTGCCAGCAGGCTCCGGGCAGGGAATCAGCCCCAGCATTTT

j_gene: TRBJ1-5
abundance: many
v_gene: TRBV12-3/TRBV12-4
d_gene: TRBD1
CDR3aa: CASNNRGSGQPQHF
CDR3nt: TGTGCCAGCAACAACAGGGGCTCGGGTCAGCCCCAGCATTTT

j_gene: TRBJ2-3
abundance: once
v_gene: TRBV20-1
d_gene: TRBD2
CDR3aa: CSARRTSNSDTQYF
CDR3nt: TGCAGTGCTAGAAGGACTAGCAATAGTGATACGCAGTATTTT

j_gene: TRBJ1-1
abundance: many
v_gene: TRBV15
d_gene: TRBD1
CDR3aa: CATSNYRGDTEAFF
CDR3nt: TGTGCCACCAGCAATTACAGGGGCGACACTGAAGCTTTCTTT

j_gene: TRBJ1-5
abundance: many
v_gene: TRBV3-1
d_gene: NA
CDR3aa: CASNSIPNSNQPQHF
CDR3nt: TGTGCCAGCAACTCAATTCCCAATAGCAATCAGCCCCAGCATTTT

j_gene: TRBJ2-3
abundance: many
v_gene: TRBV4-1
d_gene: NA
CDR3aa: CASSQEPEDTQYF
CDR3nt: TGCGCCAGCAGCCAAGAACCTGAAGATACGCAGTATTTT

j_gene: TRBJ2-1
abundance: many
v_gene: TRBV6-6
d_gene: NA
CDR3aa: CASSYPNEQFF
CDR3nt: TGTGCCAGCAGTTATCCCAATGAGCAGTTCTTC

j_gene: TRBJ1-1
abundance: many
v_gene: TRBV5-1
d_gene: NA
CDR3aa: CASSMDTEAFF
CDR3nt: TGCGCCAGCAGCATGGACACTGAAGCTTTCTTT

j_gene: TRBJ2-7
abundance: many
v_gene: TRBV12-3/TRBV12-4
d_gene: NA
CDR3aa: CASSSVGVGYEQYF
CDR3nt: TGTGCCAGCAGTTCTGTAGGAGTGGGCTACGAGCAGTACTTC

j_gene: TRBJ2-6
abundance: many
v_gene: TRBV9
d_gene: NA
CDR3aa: CASSVELAGANVLTF
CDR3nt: TGTGCCAGCAGCGTAGAGCTGGCTGGGGCCAACGTCCTGACTTTC

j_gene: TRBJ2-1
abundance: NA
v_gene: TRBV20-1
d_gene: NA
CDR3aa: CSAPLDPKSGEQFF
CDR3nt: TGCAGTGCGCCGTTGGACCCAAAAAGCGGTGAGCAGTTCTTC

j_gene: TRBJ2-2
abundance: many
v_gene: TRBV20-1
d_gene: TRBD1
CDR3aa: CSASKGQGTGELFF
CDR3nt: TGCAGCGCCTCTAAGGGACAGGGGACCGGGGAGCTGTTTTTT

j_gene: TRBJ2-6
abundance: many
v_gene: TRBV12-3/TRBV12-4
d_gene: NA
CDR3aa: CASSTQANVLTF
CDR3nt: TGTGCCAGCAGTACCCAGGCCAACGTCCTGACTTTC

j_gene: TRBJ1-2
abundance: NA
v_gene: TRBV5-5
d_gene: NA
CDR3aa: CASSLKKEVNYGCTF
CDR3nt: TGTGCCAGCAGCTTGAAAAAAGAAGTTAACTATGGCTGCACCTTC

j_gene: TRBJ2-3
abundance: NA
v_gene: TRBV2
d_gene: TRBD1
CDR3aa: CASSLSTGAFSWDTQYF
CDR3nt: TGTGCCAGCAGTCTATCGACAGGGGCCTTTTCGTGGGATACGCAGTATTTT

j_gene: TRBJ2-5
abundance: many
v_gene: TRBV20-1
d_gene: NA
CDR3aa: CSARDPRASETQYF
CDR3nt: TGCAGTGCTAGAGATCCGAGGGCCTCCGAGACCCAGTACTTC

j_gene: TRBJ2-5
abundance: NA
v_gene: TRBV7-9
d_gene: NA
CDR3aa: CASSLGVSGQETQYF
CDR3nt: TGTGCCAGCAGCTTAGGTGTTTCTGGGCAAGAGACCCAGTACTTC

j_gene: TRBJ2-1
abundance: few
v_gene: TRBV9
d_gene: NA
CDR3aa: CASSVSGQISYNEQFF
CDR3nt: TGTGCCAGCAGCGTTTCCGGACAGATCTCCTACAATGAGCAGTTCTTC

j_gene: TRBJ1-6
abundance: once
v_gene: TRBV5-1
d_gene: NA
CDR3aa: CASSLNAGTLQNSPLHF
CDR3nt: TGCGCCAGCAGCTTGAACGCCGGGACACTCCAGAATTCACCCCTCCACTTT

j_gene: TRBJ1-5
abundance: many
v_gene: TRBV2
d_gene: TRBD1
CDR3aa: CASSGQGGNQPQHF
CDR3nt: TGTGCCAGCAGTGGACAGGGCGGCAATCAGCCCCAGCATTTT

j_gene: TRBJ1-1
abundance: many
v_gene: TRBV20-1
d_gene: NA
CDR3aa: CSATSPQAHTEAFF
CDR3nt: TGCAGTGCTACATCCCCCCAGGCTCACACTGAAGCTTTCTTT

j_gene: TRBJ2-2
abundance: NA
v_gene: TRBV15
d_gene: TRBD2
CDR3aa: CATSSGTKREGRTGELFF
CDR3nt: TGTGCCACCAGCAGCGGAACTAAGCGGGAGGGCCGCACCGGGGAGCTGTTTTTT

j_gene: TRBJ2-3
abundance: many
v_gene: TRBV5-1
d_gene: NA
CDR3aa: CASSLISDTDTQYF
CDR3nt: TGCGCCAGCAGCTTGATCTCGGACACAGATACGCAGTATTTT

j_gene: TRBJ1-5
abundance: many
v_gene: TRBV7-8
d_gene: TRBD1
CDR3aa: CASSLLTGVTGAYQPQHF
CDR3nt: TGTGCCAGCAGCCTCCTCACAGGTGTGACAGGGGCGTACCAGCCCCAGCATTTT

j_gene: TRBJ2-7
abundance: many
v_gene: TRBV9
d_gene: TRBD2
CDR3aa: CASSLTGTSGIYEQYF
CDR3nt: TGTGCCAGCAGCCTTACCGGGACTAGCGGGATCTACGAGCAGTACTTC

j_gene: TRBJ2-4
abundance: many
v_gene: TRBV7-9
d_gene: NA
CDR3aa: CASSLGTALAKNIQYF
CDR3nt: TGTGCCAGCAGCTTAGGAACAGCCCTAGCCAAAAACATTCAGTACTTC

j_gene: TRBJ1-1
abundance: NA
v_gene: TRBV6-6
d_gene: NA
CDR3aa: CASRETDTEAFF
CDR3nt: TGTGCCAGCAGGGAAACTGACACTGAAGCTTTCTTT

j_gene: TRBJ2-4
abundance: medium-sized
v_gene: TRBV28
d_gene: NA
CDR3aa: CASARGGQAKNIQYF
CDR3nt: TGTGCCAGCGCGAGGGGAGGTCAAGCCAAAAACATTCAGTACTTC